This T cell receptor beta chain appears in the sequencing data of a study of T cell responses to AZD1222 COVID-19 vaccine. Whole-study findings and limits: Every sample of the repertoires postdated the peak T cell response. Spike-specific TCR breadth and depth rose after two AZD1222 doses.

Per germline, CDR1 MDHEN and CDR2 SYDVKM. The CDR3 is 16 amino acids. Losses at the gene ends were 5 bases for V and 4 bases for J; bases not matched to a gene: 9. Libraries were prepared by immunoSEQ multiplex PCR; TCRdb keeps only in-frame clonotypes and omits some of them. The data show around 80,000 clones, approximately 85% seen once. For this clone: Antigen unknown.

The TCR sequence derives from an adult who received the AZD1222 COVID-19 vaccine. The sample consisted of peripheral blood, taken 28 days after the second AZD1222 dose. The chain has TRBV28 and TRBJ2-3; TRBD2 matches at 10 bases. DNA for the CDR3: TGTGCCAGCAGTGCCCATAGCGGGGGGATCGCAGATACGCAGTATTTT. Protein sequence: CASSAHSGGIADTQYF.